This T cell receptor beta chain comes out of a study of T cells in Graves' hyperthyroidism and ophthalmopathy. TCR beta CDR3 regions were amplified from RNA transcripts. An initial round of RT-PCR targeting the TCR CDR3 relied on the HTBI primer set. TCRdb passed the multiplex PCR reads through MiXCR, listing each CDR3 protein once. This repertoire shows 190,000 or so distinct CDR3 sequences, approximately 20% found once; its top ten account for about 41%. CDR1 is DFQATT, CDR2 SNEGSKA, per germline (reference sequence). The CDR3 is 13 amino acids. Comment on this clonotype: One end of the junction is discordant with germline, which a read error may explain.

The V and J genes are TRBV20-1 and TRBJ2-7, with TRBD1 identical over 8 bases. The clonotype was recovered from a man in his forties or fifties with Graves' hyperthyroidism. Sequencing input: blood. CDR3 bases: TGCAGTGCTAGAGATATGACCCAGGGGGCCACCCAATTC. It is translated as CSARDMTQGATQF.